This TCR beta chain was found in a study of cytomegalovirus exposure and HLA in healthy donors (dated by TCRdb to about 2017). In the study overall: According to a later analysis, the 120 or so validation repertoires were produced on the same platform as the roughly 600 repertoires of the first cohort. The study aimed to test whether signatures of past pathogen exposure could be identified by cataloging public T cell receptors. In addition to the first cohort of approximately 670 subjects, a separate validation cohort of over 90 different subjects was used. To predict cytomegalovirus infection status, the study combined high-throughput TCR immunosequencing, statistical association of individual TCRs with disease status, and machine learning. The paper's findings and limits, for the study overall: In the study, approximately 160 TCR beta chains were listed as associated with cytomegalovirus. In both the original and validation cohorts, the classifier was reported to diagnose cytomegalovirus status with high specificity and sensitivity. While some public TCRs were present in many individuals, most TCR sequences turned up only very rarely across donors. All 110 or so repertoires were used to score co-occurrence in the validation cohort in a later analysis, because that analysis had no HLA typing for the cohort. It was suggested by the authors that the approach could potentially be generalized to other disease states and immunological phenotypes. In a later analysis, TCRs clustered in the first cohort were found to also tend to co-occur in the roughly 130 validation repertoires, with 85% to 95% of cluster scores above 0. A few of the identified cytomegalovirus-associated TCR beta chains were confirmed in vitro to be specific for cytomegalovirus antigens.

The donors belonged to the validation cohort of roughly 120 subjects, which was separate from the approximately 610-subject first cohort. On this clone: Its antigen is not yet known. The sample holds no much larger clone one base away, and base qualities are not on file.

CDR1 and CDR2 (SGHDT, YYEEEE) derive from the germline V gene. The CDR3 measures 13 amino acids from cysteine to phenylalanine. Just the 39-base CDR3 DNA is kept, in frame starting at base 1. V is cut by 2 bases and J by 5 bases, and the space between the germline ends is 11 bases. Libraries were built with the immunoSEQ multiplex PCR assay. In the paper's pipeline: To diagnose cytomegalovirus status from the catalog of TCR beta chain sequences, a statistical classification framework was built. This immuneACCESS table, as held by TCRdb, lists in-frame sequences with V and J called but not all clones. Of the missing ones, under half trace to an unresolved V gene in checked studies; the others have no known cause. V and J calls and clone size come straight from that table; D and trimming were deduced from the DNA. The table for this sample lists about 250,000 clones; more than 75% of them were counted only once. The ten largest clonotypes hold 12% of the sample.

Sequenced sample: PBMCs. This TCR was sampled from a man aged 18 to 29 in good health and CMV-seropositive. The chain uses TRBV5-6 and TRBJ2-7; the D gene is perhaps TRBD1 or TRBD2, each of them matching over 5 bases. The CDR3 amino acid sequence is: CASSLGTSHEQYF. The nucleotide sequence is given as TGTGCCAGCAGCTTAGGGACGTCCCACGAGCAGTACTTC.